This T cell receptor beta chain emerged from a study of T cells in Graves' hyperthyroidism and ophthalmopathy. Per germline, CDR1 SGHVS and CDR2 FQNEAQ. V dropped 5 bases and J dropped 5 bases, with 16 bases sitting between them. The CDR3 is made up of 15 amino acids. This clonotype occurred many times. Thyroid ultrasound, orbital computed tomography, clinical symptoms, and serum thyroxine and TRAb underpinned diagnoses. The source material, RNA transcripts, was used to amplify TCR beta CDR3 regions. Primed by the HTBI set, a first-round RT-PCR was run on the TCR CDR3. TCRdb itself ran the multiplex PCR reads through MiXCR, one entry per CDR3 protein. This sample carries around 340,000 distinct CDR3 sequences, over 15% of them seen once, and the ten largest clones take roughly 16%.

This clonotype was sampled from a woman aged 40 to 50 with Graves' ophthalmopathy. Sequencing was performed on blood. The chain combines TRBV7-8 with TRBJ1-5; D may be TRBD1 (5 bases). The CDR3 DNA reads as TGTGCCAGCAGCCCCGATCGGGACGCTTATCAGCCCCAGCATTTT. Its protein product is CASSPDRDAYQPQHF.